These T cell receptor beta chains were read from a single sample in a study of blood T cell repertoires in COVID-19. The protocol was immunoSEQ multiplex PCR, while the TCRdb copy is restricted to in-frame clones and leaves out a portion. The repertoire consists of approximately 110,000 clones, with more than 80% occurring once and the leading ten covering 8% to 9.5%. What was sequenced was peripheral blood. Receptors were obtained from a woman in her seventies with acute or convalescent COVID-19. Each CDR3 is given with its conserved first and last residue. A D gene is named only where the DNA matches it firmly.

cdr3_aa d_call j_call v_call
CASSPGLNWDEQFF NA TRBJ2-1 TRBV3-1/TRBV3-2
CASSYSGDGYTF NA TRBJ1-2 TRBV6-5
CASRLAGGQGDTQYF TRBD2 TRBJ2-3 TRBV6-5
CASSLAGSPYEQYF TRBD2 TRBJ2-7 TRBV5-4
CASSIDETGPYSNQPQHF TRBD1 TRBJ1-5 TRBV19
CASSETKSSYNEQFF NA TRBJ2-1 TRBV6-4
CAWSVTGQGPLGGF TRBD1 TRBJ2-7 TRBV30
CASSTGLASVF TRBD2 TRBJ2-7 TRBV7-9
CASMIGAGGNAGAFF NA TRBJ1-1 TRBV19
CASSEIGGFIGGYTF NA TRBJ1-2 TRBV7-3
CASSWDSTGNTIYF TRBD1 TRBJ1-3 TRBV7-8
CASSLGASYEQYF NA TRBJ2-7 TRBV5-8
CASSPFIENTEAFF NA TRBJ1-1 TRBV27
CASSQAGDTEAFF NA TRBJ1-1 TRBV14
CASSLLGSQYNEQFF NA TRBJ2-1 TRBV5-1
CASSLHLTGVGTEAFF NA TRBJ1-1 TRBV5-1
CAWSSYNEQYF NA TRBJ2-7 TRBV30
CASRNQVETQYF NA TRBJ2-5 TRBV5-6
CASSQTVSEQYF NA TRBJ2-7 TRBV28
CSAVGWDSSNYGYTF TRBD1 TRBJ1-2 TRBV29-1
CAWGQGVYEQYF TRBD1 TRBJ2-7 TRBV30
CASSERPGGDTEAFF NA TRBJ1-1 TRBV2
CASSYSPSLPEAFF NA TRBJ1-1 TRBV6-5
CASSPRVLSGSTDTQYF NA TRBJ2-3 TRBV18
CAWSTGDQETQYF TRBD1 TRBJ2-5 TRBV30
CASSLGRSNEKLFF NA TRBJ1-4 TRBV5-4
CASSGTGAEGAFF TRBD1 TRBJ1-1 TRBV5-4
CASSSRGSSYEQYF NA TRBJ2-7 TRBV5-6
CASSPRTSDLYGSYNEQFF TRBD2 TRBJ2-1 TRBV6-6
CASSRTGGILMNTEAFF TRBD1 TRBJ1-1 TRBV19
CASSIAWGDSQYNEQFF NA TRBJ2-1 TRBV19